One and the same sample provided the 5 T cell receptor beta chains below, sequenced in a study of T cell repertoires in cytomegalovirus infection. TCRdb passed the reads through MiXCR, listing each CDR3 protein once. Found here are hundreds of thousands of distinct CDR3 sequences, roughly 9.3% of them singletons; the top ten hold more than 2.5%. The specimen sequenced was PBMCs. All receptors derive from a human donor in good health (CMV status not recorded). Some clones in this sample may be carry-over from other donors' samples.

The table lists this clonotype with a few counts. This sequence joins TRBV28 and TRBJ2-7, with TRBD1 matching 7 bases. This CDR3 comprises 13 residues. V lost 6 bases and J lost 3; bases outside the gene matches: 5. Germline loops: CDR1 MDHEN, CDR2 SYDVKM. This CDR3 is CASSHGQDYEQYV. CDR3 nucleotide sequence: TGTGCCAGCAGCCACGGACAGGACTACGAGCAGTACGTC.

This clonotype was recorded at least ten times. The rearrangement uses TRBV10-3 and TRBJ1-2; TRBD1 might be the D (6 bases). Germline V gene sequence: CDR1 ENHRY, CDR2 SYGVKD. Trimming cost V 0 bases and J 4 bases, with 9 bases left between them. The CDR3 is 14 amino acids. As DNA, the CDR3 is TGTGCCATCAGTGAGTCACAGGGCCTCTATGGCTACACCTTC. This codes for CAISESQGLYGYTF.

The table lists this clonotype with many counts. The chain employs TRBV2 and TRBJ1-1; D unclear. Deletions cut 2 bases from V and 0 bases from J, with 4 bases between. From germline, CDR1 is SNHLY and CDR2 FYNNEI. This CDR3 has 13 residues. The DNA of the CDR3 is TGTGCCAGCAGTGAACGGATGAACACTGAAGCTTTCTTT. Its protein is CASSERMNTEAFF.

This clonotype was seen ten or more times. The V and J genes are TRBV6-6 and TRBJ2-7; 12 bases fit TRBD2. The CDR3 has 15 residues. V trimming: 5 bases; J trimming: 5 bases; junction bases outside the gene matches: 7. From germline, CDR1 is MNHNY and CDR2 SVGAGI (reference sequence). CDR3 protein: CASSPRLAGEHEQYV. Here the CDR3 DNA reads TGTGCCAGCAGTCCTCGACTAGCGGGGGAGCACGAGCAGTACGTC.

This clonotype was counted at least ten times. This rearrangement joins TRBV5-1 to TRBJ2-5; D perhaps matches TRBD2 (5 bases). The CDR3 is 17 residues long. The germline V gene has CDR1 SGHRS and CDR2 YFSETQ. V lost 0 bases to trimming and J lost 2 bases, with 17 bases between them. In nucleotides, the CDR3 is TGCGCCAGCAGCTTGGAATGGTACGGGGTTCAGCAAGAGACCCAGTACTTC. The encoded protein is CASSLEWYGVQQETQYF.